The 12 T cell receptor beta chains below all came from one sample that was sequenced in a study of STAT5B mutations in CD4+ large granular lymphocyte leukemia. Repertoires were generated with immunoSEQ multiplex PCR, while TCRdb's copy carries only in-frame clones and drops some. The sample consists of more than 30,000 clones, 70% to 90% of them appearing once. Material: CD4+ T cells from blood buffy coats. The receptors were gathered from a human donor in good health.

The V gene is TRBV7-2, the J gene TRBJ2-5; D is perhaps TRBD2 (6 bases). Germline CDR1 is SGHTA and CDR2 is FQGNSA. The V end lost 1 base, the J end lost 5 bases, and 11 bases lay between the germline ends. The CDR3 runs 14 residues. CDR3 nucleotides: TGTGCCAGCAGCTTAGATAGCGGCCGGGAGACCCAGTACTTC. It yields the protein CASSLDSGRETQYF. Complete variable domain (other parts from reference TRBV7-2 and TRBJ2-5): GAGVSQSPSNKVTEKGKDVELRCDPISGHTALYWYRQSLGQGLEFLIYFQGNSAPDKSGLPSDRFSAERTGGSVSTLTIQRTQQEDSAVYLCASSLDSGRETQYFGPGTRLLVL.

J is TRBJ1-4 and V is TRBV11-3; weak D call: TRBD1 (6 bases). CDR3 length: 18 amino acids. The V gene lost 3 bases and the J gene lost 0 bases, with 17 bases spanning the gap. CDR1 and CDR2 from the germline V gene are SGHNT and YENEEA. As DNA, the CDR3 is TGTGCCAGCAGCTTGGTACAGGGCATCCTTGCAACTAATGAAAAACTGTTTTTT. Translation: CASSLVQGILATNEKLFF.

The rearrangement links TRBV19 to TRBJ1-1; possibly TRBD1 for D (5 bases). CDR3 length equals 14 residues. V was cut by 5 bases and J by 0 bases, with 10 bases left in between. Germline CDR1 and CDR2: LNHDA and SQIVND (reference sequence). The CDR3 nucleotides are TGTGCCAGTAGTTGGGAGGGGATGAACACTGAAGCTTTCTTT. As protein: CASSWEGMNTEAFF.

This rearrangement joins TRBV30 to TRBJ2-2, with D tentatively TRBD1 (6 bases). The CDR3 runs to 13 residues. Trimming took off 0 bases at V and 6 bases at J, with 8 bases between the two ends. CDR1 and CDR2 from the germline V gene are GTSNPN and SVGIG (reference sequence). CDR3 coding DNA: TGTGCCTGGAGTGTACCAGGGGCCGGGGAGCTGTTTTTT. Protein: CAWSVPGAGELFF.

This sequence joins TRBV27 and TRBJ2-2, with unresolved D. Between the trimmed V and J ends, which lost 2 bases and 7 bases, there was a span of 11 bases. Germline V gene lookup returns CDR1 MNHEY and CDR2 SMNVEV (reference sequence). CDR3 length equals 14 residues. The CDR3 nucleotides read TGTGCCAGCAGTTTAACGCTCGGAAACGGGGAGCTGTTTTTT. This sequence encodes CASSLTLGNGELFF.

This chain uses TRBV28 with TRBJ1-5; unclear D gene. V was shortened by 8 bases and J by 0 bases, with 14 bases between the two germline ends. CDR1 is MDHEN, CDR2 SYDVKM, per germline. This CDR3 has 15 residues. The CDR3 DNA follows: TGTGCCAGCCTTAATATGGTTTATAGCAATCAGCCCCAGCATTTT. This sequence encodes CASLNMVYSNQPQHF.

This clone was counted a single time. Other DNA sequences of this sample code for an identical CDR3. The chain joins TRBV18 to TRBJ1-2, with D uncertain. V gave up 2 bases and J gave up 2 bases, with 6 bases separating them. The CDR3 sequence is 13 residues long. Per the germline V gene, CDR1 is KGHSH and CDR2 is LQKENI. The CDR3 DNA reads as TGTGCCAGCTCACCAGACGGCAACTATGGCTACACCTTC. Residues: CASSPDGNYGYTF.

The chain joins TRBV23-1 to TRBJ2-5; D gene unclear. TRBV23-1 belongs to the ORF category, with a function that is uncertain. The CDR3 covers 9 residues. Deletions cut 10 bases from V and 1 base from J, with 1 base between. The CDR3 sequence: CATQETQYF. The CDR3 DNA sequence: TGCGCCACCCAAGAGACCCAGTACTTC.

The chain employs TRBV18 and TRBJ2-3; D is undetermined. Germline V gene lookup returns CDR1 KGHSH and CDR2 LQKENI. This CDR3 spans 15 amino acids. Trimming pared 1 base from V and 3 bases from J, leaving 11 bases between. The CDR3 DNA reads TGTGCCAGCTCACCACAGGGCTCAAGGACAGATACGCAGTATTTT. Its translation: CASSPQGSRTDTQYF.

This clone was seen more than once but under ten times. The chain recombines TRBV18 with TRBJ1-2, with 7 nucleotides matching TRBD1. Germline lookup yields CDR1 KGHSH and CDR2 LQKENI. CDR3 length equals 15 residues. V was clipped by 3 bases and J by 4 bases; unmatched bases: 8. For the CDR3, the DNA is TGTGCCAGCTCACCTTCCGGGACAGACCTCTATGGCTACACCTTC. Translating gives CASSPSGTDLYGYTF.

This rearrangement joins TRBV5-4 to TRBJ2-5, with 9 bases fitting TRBD1. V shed 3 bases, J shed 5 bases, and the junction held 8 bases outside the gene matches. From germline, CDR1 is SGHNT and CDR2 YYREEE (reference sequence). The CDR3 length is 15 residues. The CDR3 DNA sequence: TGTGCCAGCAGCTGGAAGGGACAGGGTTCGGAGACCCAGTACTTC. Translated: CASSWKGQGSETQYF. Together with reference TRBV5-4 and TRBJ2-5, the CDR3 gives the full variable domain: ETGVTQSPTHLIKTRGQQVTLRCSSQSGHNTVSWYQQALGQGPQFIFQYYREEENGRGNFPPRFSGLQFPNYSSELNVNALELDDSALYLCASSWKGQGSETQYFGPGTRLLVL.

The chain combines TRBV6-1 with TRBJ1-1, with unresolved D. The germline CDR1 and CDR2 sequences are MNHNS and SASEGT. CDR3 length: 14 amino acids. V lost 8 bases to trimming and J lost 0 bases, with 13 bases between them. In DNA, the CDR3 is TGTGCCAGCGTTTCCGGGGTCATGAACACTGAAGCTTTCTTT. The encoded protein is CASVSGVMNTEAFF.